This entry features one T cell receptor (beta chain) sequence. Its antigen is unknown. Base qualities are missing; no much larger clone stands one base away. Library preparation used 5' RACE. TCRdb shows the sequencer as Illumina HiSeq 2500. A second about 6 to 11 cycle PCR used a sample-barcoded 5' primer and a J-beta primer mix. A unique molecular identifier was introduced onto each TCR beta cDNA molecule by a template-switch 5' adaptor carrying 12 random nucleotides. Each sample yielded at least 3 million CDR3-containing paired-end reads. All of the RNA was converted into first-strand cDNA using the Mint cDNA synthesis kit, with a TRBC-specific oligonucleotide serving as the primer. Following uracil-DNA glycosylase treatment, a first 18-cycle PCR with universal primers M1SS and BC2_uni_R was performed on all cDNA. For the original study's pipeline: For normalization, 1 million high-quality reads, each with a distinct molecular identifier, were randomly selected from each sample. Reads sharing molecular identifiers were discarded rather than binned into consensus sequences. MiTCR, set to a Q25 quality threshold and the strictest error-elimination algorithm, was used for CDR3 identification, clonotype clustering and error correction. Lower-bound total TCR beta diversity was estimated with a nonparametric unseen species model using Euler transformation. Starting from the raw public reads, TCRdb applied fastp trimming at Q25, assembled clones with MiXCR and retained in-frame beta chains. All rows with the same CDR3 protein become a single entry with the most common DNA and genes. The V and J calls were not made by the authors but by TCRdb's processing. For this sample there are roughly 1,700,000 distinct CDR3 sequences; 28% appear just once. Clones ranked in the top ten supply about 8% of the sample.

The germline V gene (reference sequence) specifies SEHNR as CDR1 and FQNEAQ as CDR2. The CDR3 measures 15 amino acids from cysteine to phenylalanine. The sequence is cut down to CDR3 DNA, 45 bases in frame from base 1. Trimming removed 2 bases from V and 4 bases from J; the gene matches leave 6 bases unexplained. The donors were a few dozen Caucasian individuals from Russia, aged roughly 6 to 95 years, who were systemically healthy. Roughly 10 milliliters of peripheral blood were collected from each donor into EDTA-treated Vacutainer tubes. Ficoll-Paque density-gradient centrifugation was used to isolate PBMCs, with at least 6.5 million per sample. Total RNA, at least 5.5 micrograms per sample, was extracted from PBMCs with Trizol reagent. For every donor, an aliquot of PBMCs went through flow cytometry to measure the percentages of naive CD45RAhigh/CD27high T cells. The sample originates from a study of blood T cells in healthy people across ages (dated by TCRdb to the mid-2010s). At the level of the whole study: In model experiments, template switching captured about one uniquely barcoded TCR beta cDNA molecule for every two T cells. The study measured age-related changes in TCR beta repertoire diversity using deep sequencing normalized with unique cDNA molecular identifiers. The donors were split into four age groups: young (average 16 years), middle-aged (roughly 40), aged (62) and long-lived (over 80). To avoid experimental bias, donors of different ages were distributed randomly across sequencing lanes. The study analyzed two additional independent replicas of 1 million unique cDNA reads from the same blood draw for two donors, one aged 18 to 30 and one aged 80 or older. Overall study results and their limits: Compared with the aged group, the long-lived group had more naive CD4+ T cells, fewer expanded clones and increased TCR diversity, a pattern suggesting age selection. The percentage of naive T cells measured by flow cytometry correlated strongly with observed TCR beta diversity. Observed TCR beta diversity per million T cells fell roughly linearly with age, and a significant reduction was already apparent by age roughly 40. Because profiling used bulk unsorted PBMCs, naive and antigen-experienced compartments could not be compared conclusively. Because the CMV infection status of the donors was unknown, age-related changes in expanded clonotypes may potentially have been confounded. Estimates of total diversity based on one million sequenced T cells were considered lower bounds and underestimates.

The chain was built from TRBV7-9 and TRBJ1-2; 8 middle bases align to TRBD1. The TCR originated in a woman in her twenties or thirties in good health. Sequenced input: blood. The sequenced DNA is TGTGCCAGCAGCTTAAGGCAGGGGGCACCCTATGGCTACACCTTC. Translated, this gives CASSLRQGAPYGYTF.